This T cell receptor beta chain was found in a study of technical replicates of blood from a few donors. The CDR3 consists of 16 residues. The assay was immunoSEQ multiplex PCR, and TCRdb's table has in-frame clones only and misses some. The table includes tens of thousands of clones, about 95% detected once. This chain uses TRBV21-1 with TRBJ2-2; the table gives TRBD2 as D, unverified against the DNA. TRBV21-1 is reported as a pseudogene. Input material: T cells isolated from PBMCs. The receptor was derived from a human donor in good health. This CDR3 reads CATLTSGRLPRGELFF. DNA of the CDR3: TGTGCCACCCTGACTAGCGGGAGGCTTCCTCGGGGGGAGCTGTTTTTT.